These T cell receptor beta chains were read from a single sample in a study of cytomegalovirus exposure and HLA in healthy donors. TCRdb keeps only in-frame clones here, not all; method: immunoSEQ multiplex PCR. The sample consists of 150,000 to 200,000 clones, around 80% of them appearing once. The sample was PBMCs. The receptors here all came from a woman between 40 and 55 years old in good health and CMV-seropositive. The CDR3 runs from the conserved cysteine through the conserved F or W. D genes are given only for firm matches. Only part of the rows carry a size: once, few, many, or a class if the clone is expanded.

>-|TRBJ2-3|TRBD2|TRBV5-1
CASSLEGLAGTDTQYF
TGCGCCAGCAGCTTGGAGGGACTAGCGGGCACAGATACGCAGTATTTT
>-|TRBJ2-1|-|TRBV7-2
CASSSAGPSYNEQFF
TGTGCCAGCAGCTCTGCGGGCCCCTCCTACAATGAGCAGTTCTTC
>-|TRBJ1-1|-|TRBV19
CASRVSSAGNTEAFF
TGTGCCAGCCGGGTAAGTTCTGCGGGAAACACTGAAGCTTTCTTT
>-|TRBJ2-2|-|TRBV13
CASSLVNSRGQAQNLYTGELFF
TGTGCCAGCAGCTTAGTAAACTCGCGGGGCCAGGCCCAAAACCTATACACCGGGGAGCTGTTTTTT
>few|TRBJ2-7|TRBD2|TRBV18
CASSPPSGSYYEQYF
TGTGCCAGCTCACCTCCTAGCGGGAGCTACTACGAGCAGTACTTC
>-|TRBJ2-5|TRBD2|TRBV28
CASSPSGRFEETQYF
TGTGCCAGCAGCCCAAGCGGGAGGTTTGAAGAGACCCAGTACTTC
>few|TRBJ2-6|-|TRBV11-2
CASRRGSGANVLTF
TGTGCCAGCAGACGGGGCTCTGGGGCCAACGTCCTGACTTTC
>-|TRBJ2-1|TRBD2|TRBV6-5
CASSYRLAGGREQFF
TGTGCCAGCAGTTATAGACTAGCGGGAGGGCGTGAGCAGTTCTTC
>once|TRBJ1-5|-|TRBV28
CASGRAGWYQPQHF
TGTGCCAGCGGCCGGGCAGGGTGGTATCAGCCCCAGCATTTT
>-|TRBJ1-3|-|TRBV5-1
CASSSVGGNTIYF
TGCGCCAGCAGCAGCGTAGGAGGAAACACCATATATTTT
>few|TRBJ2-1|TRBD2|TRBV10-1
CASSRAGGPLSYNEQFF
TGCGCCAGCAGTCGAGCGGGAGGGCCTTTATCCTACAATGAGCAGTTCTTC
>-|TRBJ1-1|TRBD1|TRBV18
CASSPIPGQGGTEAFF
TGTGCCAGCTCACCCATCCCGGGACAGGGTGGCACTGAAGCTTTCTTT
>-|TRBJ1-2|-|TRBV27
CASSAYRNRGYGYTF
TGTGCCAGCAGTGCCTACAGAAACCGGGGGTATGGCTACACCTTC
>-|TRBJ1-5|-|TRBV5-8
CASSLGHNLWHF
TGTGCCAGCAGCTTGGGACACAACCTATGGCATTTT
>-|TRBJ1-2|TRBD1|TRBV5-4
CASSEDREDGYTF
TGTGCCAGCAGCGAGGACAGGGAGGATGGCTACACCTTC
>-|TRBJ1-1|-|TRBV6-5
CASIPGLLNTEAFF
TGTGCCAGCATTCCCGGACTGTTGAACACTGAAGCTTTCTTT
>-|TRBJ2-1|TRBD2|TRBV2
CASSVLAGPWNEQFF
TGTGCCAGCAGTGTATTAGCGGGACCGTGGAATGAGCAGTTCTTC
>few|TRBJ2-4|-|TRBV18
CASSLLGQGGVNIQYF
TGTGCCAGCTCACTACTAGGACAGGGAGGGGTAAACATTCAGTACTTC
>-|TRBJ2-3|-|TRBV21-1
CASSKFWRTSGTDTQYF
TGTGCCAGCAGCAAATTCTGGCGGACTAGCGGCACAGATACGCAGTATTTT
>-|TRBJ2-7|-|TRBV19
CASSTHFSGLVREQYF
TGTGCCAGTAGTACTCACTTCTCAGGGCTAGTGAGGGAGCAGTACTTC
>few|TRBJ1-3|-|TRBV27
CASRDGKNTIYF
TGTGCCAGCAGAGACGGGAAGAACACCATATATTTT
>-|TRBJ1-5|-|TRBV7-8
CASSFLGGGPNQPQHF
TGTGCCAGCAGCTTTTTGGGCGGGGGCCCCAATCAGCCCCAGCATTTT
>-|TRBJ1-2|TRBD1|TRBV6-6
CASSDQTGGVYGYTF
TGTGCCAGCAGTGACCAGACAGGGGGCGTCTATGGCTACACCTTC
>-|TRBJ2-3|-|TRBV27
CASSLQGGGTDTQYF
TGTGCCAGCAGTTTACAAGGGGGTGGTACAGATACGCAGTATTTT
>-|TRBJ1-2|-|TRBV2
CASSEVDRTYGYTF
TGTGCCAGCAGTGAAGTCGACAGGACATATGGCTACACCTTC
>-|TRBJ2-5|-|TRBV2
CASSFRTSGQETQYF
TGTGCCAGCAGTTTTAGGACATCTGGCCAAGAGACCCAGTACTTC
>few|TRBJ2-5|TRBD1|TRBV7-2
CASSSGRTGQETQYF
TGTGCCAGCAGCTCCGGCCGGACAGGCCAAGAGACCCAGTACTTC
>-|TRBJ2-5|-|TRBV2
CASSERQGQETQYF
TGTGCCAGCAGTGAGAGGCAGGGGCAAGAGACCCAGTACTTC
>-|TRBJ2-2|TRBD1|TRBV27
CASTSNRGPPGELFF
TGTGCCAGCACCTCCAACAGGGGGCCCCCCGGGGAGCTGTTTTTT
>-|TRBJ2-1|-|TRBV28
CASIQGGFSEQFF
TGTGCCAGCATCCAGGGTGGTTTTAGTGAGCAGTTCTTC
>-|TRBJ1-3|TRBD1|TRBV18
CASSPTGDTIYF
TGTGCCAGCTCACCGACAGGGGACACCATATATTTT
>few|TRBJ2-7|TRBD1|TRBV6-6
CASSYATGGSYEQYF
TGTGCCAGCAGTTACGCGACAGGGGGATCCTACGAGCAGTACTTC
>-|TRBJ2-6|-|TRBV19
CASSIQVSGANVLTF
TGTGCCAGTAGTATTCAGGTCTCTGGGGCCAACGTCCTGACTTTC